This record concerns one TCR beta chain sequence. How the authors handled the data: Quantification of nucleated cells was approximated via reference gene primer amplification. Sequencing was performed with immunoSEQ multiplex PCR; in TCRdb, only in-frame clones are kept and a portion is missing. That table furnishes V, J and clone size, whereas the DNA furnished D and trimming. The top ten hold 15% of the sample, which has approximately 110,000 clones, about four fifths seen once. These data originate in a study of blood T cell repertoires in COVID-19. About the study: Collection of acute and convalescent COVID-19 samples took place in the United States, Italy and Spain. The cDNA or gDNA used as material had been derived from T cells, B-cell-depleted T cells, or PBMCs.

Germline CDR1 DFQATT, CDR2 SNEGSKA (reference sequence). The CDR3 has 13 amino acids. V lost 3 bases to trimming and J lost 10 bases; unmatched junction nucleotides: 8. This sequence originates from a woman at least 80 years old with acute or convalescent COVID-19. The source material was peripheral blood. The chain joins TRBV20-1 to TRBJ2-1; 8 bases fit TRBD2. The CDR3 loop reads CSASTGGYSEQFF. The CDR3 nucleotides read TGCAGTGCTAGTACGGGAGGGTATAGCGAGCAGTTCTTC.